The present TCR beta chain was sequenced within a study of T cell responses to AZD1222 COVID-19 vaccine. Profiled with immunoSEQ multiplex PCR; TCRdb holds only in-frame clones, not every one. The sample lists more than 150,000 clones; around 90% were seen once. The V gene lost 8 bases and the J gene lost 7 bases, with 15 bases spanning the gap. CDR1 is MNHEY and CDR2 is SMNVEV in the germline V gene (reference sequence). This CDR3 has 13 amino acids. The specimen was peripheral blood, collected on day 0 of AZD1222 vaccination. V and J are TRBV27 and TRBJ2-4, with TRBD2 as a possible D gene (5 bases). This sequence was found in an adult in good health. CDR3 loop: CASQPGGGNIQYF. The CDR3 DNA reads TGTGCCAGCCAACCAGGCGGAGGTAACATTCAGTACTTC.